Listed here are 29 T cell receptor beta chains from one sample, sequenced in a study of T cell responses to AZD1222 COVID-19 vaccine. Data came from immunoSEQ multiplex PCR; TCRdb stores just in-frame clones and leaves some out. The sample shows 150,000 to 200,000 clones, more than 85% of them seen only once. The source material was peripheral blood, sampled 28 days after the second AZD1222 dose. Receptor source: an adult who received the AZD1222 COVID-19 vaccine.

The V and J genes are TRBV14 and TRBJ2-7; a weak D match, TRBD2 (5 bases). Trimming cost V 0 bases and J 3 bases, with 15 bases left between them. Germline V gene data show CDR1 as SGHDN and CDR2 as FVKESK. This CDR3 spans 16 amino acids. CDR3 nucleotides: TGTGCCAGCAGCCAAGATCAAGGACTCTCTAGCTACGAGCAGTACTTC. Protein product: CASSQDQGLSSYEQYF.

V usage is TRBV10-1 and J usage is TRBJ1-4; 8 bases map to TRBD1. Losses at the gene ends were 6 bases for V and 6 bases for J; bases not matched to a gene: 15. The CDR3 has 17 amino acids. Germline V gives CDR1 WNHNN, CDR2 SYGVQD (reference sequence). The CDR3 loop reads CASRMGQALRGHEKLFF. The CDR3 bases are TGCGCCAGCAGGATGGGACAGGCCCTAAGGGGGCATGAAAAACTGTTTTTT.

V is TRBV11-2 and J is TRBJ1-6, with 8 nucleotides matching TRBD1. Germline CDR1 and CDR2: SGHAT and FQNNGV. Trimming at V came to 3 bases and at J to 3 bases, leaving 4 bases not matched to a gene. The CDR3 extends over 16 amino acids. The DNA for the CDR3 is TGTGCCAGCAGCTTGGAAACAGGGGGCTATAATTCACCCCTCCACTTT. Its translation is CASSLETGGYNSPLHF.

The rearrangement uses TRBV9 and TRBJ1-3, with D unresolved. The CDR3 totals 15 residues. V lost 0 bases, J lost 0 bases, and 7 bases lay in between. CDR1 and CDR2 (germline): SGDLS, YYNGEE. The CDR3 protein is CASSVDGLSGNTIYF. The CDR3, as DNA: TGTGCCAGCAGCGTAGACGGACTCTCTGGAAACACCATATATTTT.

The chain uses TRBV5-1 and TRBJ2-3, with a tentative D call TRBD2 (6 bases). The CDR3 has 15 amino acids. Germline V gene sequence: CDR1 SGHRS, CDR2 YFSETQ. V was clipped by 0 bases and J by 5 bases, with 13 bases between them. As DNA, the CDR3 is TGCGCCAGCAGCTTGGGCGCGGGAAAGAGAGATACGCAGTATTTT. Translation gives CASSLGAGKRDTQYF. Full variable domain (remainder filled in from reference TRBV5-1 and TRBJ2-3): KAGVTQTPRYLIKTRGQQVTLSCSPISGHRSVSWYQQTPGQGLQFLFEYFSETQRNKGNFPGRFSGRQFSNSRSEMNVSTLELGDSALYLCASSLGAGKRDTQYFGPGTRLTVL.

The chain carries TRBV9 and TRBJ2-3, with D maybe TRBD2 (7 bases). V was trimmed by 1 base and J by 1 base, leaving 16 bases between them. The CDR3 has 17 amino acids. Per germline, CDR1 SGDLS and CDR2 YYNGEE. CDR3 DNA: TGTGCCAGCAGCGTAATGGGAGGGGGGTCTGGCACAGATACGCAGTATTTT. Its protein is CASSVMGGGSGTDTQYF.

The table lists this clone with a few counts. V and J are TRBV4-2 and TRBJ1-5, with D perhaps TRBD1 (6 bases). V was pared by 0 bases and J by 6 bases, with 18 bases between. Germline CDR1 LGHNA, CDR2 YNFKEQ. The CDR3 covers 17 residues. CDR3 nucleotide sequence: TGTGCCAGCAGCCAAGATCTCGAACAGGGAGGCCGTCAGCCCCAGCATTTT. It codes for CASSQDLEQGGRQPQHF.

The V and J genes are TRBV19 and TRBJ2-1; TRBD2 matches 12 bases. The CDR3 runs 16 residues. The germline V gene encodes CDR1 LNHDA and CDR2 SQIVND (reference sequence). V lost 11 bases and J lost 7; bases outside the gene matches: 15. This CDR3 is CAVRTGLAGNGNEQFF. The CDR3 DNA reads as TGTGCCGTAAGAACCGGACTAGCGGGGAACGGGAATGAGCAGTTCTTC.

The V gene is TRBV19, the J gene TRBJ1-1; D not resolved. This CDR3 has 13 amino acids. Looked up from germline, CDR1 is LNHDA and CDR2 is SQIVND (reference sequence). V was pared by 2 bases and J by 2 bases, with 6 bases between. The CDR3 loop is CASSIMRNTEAFF. The DNA for the CDR3 is TGTGCCAGTAGTATAATGCGCAACACTGAAGCTTTCTTT.

The rearrangement links TRBV6-5 to TRBJ1-1, with D hard to call. V lost 6 bases and J 8 bases, leaving 22 bases between the germline ends. CDR1 MNHEY and CDR2 SVGAGI come from the germline V gene. The CDR3 has 15 amino acids. Here the CDR3 reads CASRTTWRVSIEAFF. CDR3 sequence (DNA): TGTGCCAGCAGAACGACATGGAGGGTTTCAATCGAAGCTTTCTTT.

The chain uses TRBV7-8 and TRBJ2-1, with TRBD1 matching over 7 bases. The trim removed 5 bases at V and 3 bases at J, leaving 7 bases unmatched. This CDR3 comprises 15 residues. The germline gives CDR1 SGHVS, CDR2 FQNEAQ. The CDR3 loop is CASSLGQHLYNEQFF. CDR3 DNA: TGTGCCAGCAGCCTGGGACAGCATCTCTACAATGAGCAGTTCTTC.

The CDR3 DNA is TGTGCCAGCAGTCCTCAGGCAGGGTCGGAGACTGAAGCTTTCTTT. Its protein product is CASSPQAGSETEAFF. The rearrangement uses TRBV25-1 and TRBJ1-1; possibly TRBD1 for D (5 bases). Germline values: CDR1 MGHDK, CDR2 SYGVNS. CDR3 length: 15 residues. V was pared by 5 bases and J by 5 bases, with 18 bases between.

The gene calls are TRBV11-2 and TRBJ1-1; D is unresolved. This CDR3 has 12 amino acids. The V end lost 4 bases, the J end lost 5 bases, and 8 bases lay between the germline ends. From germline, CDR1 is SGHAT and CDR2 FQNNGV. The CDR3 protein is CASSYAGTEAFF. The CDR3 DNA follows: TGTGCCAGCAGCTATGCGGGGACTGAAGCTTTCTTT. The full variable domain, in which reference TRBV11-2 and TRBJ1-1 provide the parts outside the CDR3, is EAGVAQSPRYKIIEKRQSVAFWCNPISGHATLYWYQQILGQGPKLLIQFQNNGVVDDSQLPKDRFSAERLKGVDSTLKIQPAKLEDSAVYLCASSYAGTEAFFGQGTRLTVV.

This chain connects TRBV7-2 to TRBJ1-3; D ambiguous. This CDR3 comprises 15 residues. The ends were cut back, 2 bases at V and 2 bases at J, with 10 bases in the middle. Germline V gives CDR1 SGHTA, CDR2 FQGNSA. The CDR3 reads CASSLSLSAGNTIYF. The CDR3 DNA follows: TGTGCCAGCAGCTTAAGCCTTTCGGCTGGAAACACCATATATTTT.

The chain links TRBV18 to TRBJ2-2; maybe TRBD1 (5 bases). The CDR3 totals 16 residues. Germline CDR1 is KGHSH and CDR2 is LQKENI. V was pared by 2 bases and J by 2 bases, with 12 bases between. CDR3 nucleotide sequence: TGTGCCAGCTCACCAAAGCAGGGAAGAAACACCGGGGAGCTGTTTTTT. Amino acid sequence: CASSPKQGRNTGELFF.

This clone was seen more than once but under ten times. This sequence joins TRBV7-2 and TRBJ1-6, with D perhaps matching TRBD1 (5 bases). Between the trimmed V and J ends, which lost 1 base and 11 bases, there was a span of 9 bases. This CDR3 contains 13 residues. Germline CDR1 and CDR2: SGHTA and FQGNSA. The CDR3 DNA is TGTGCCAGCAGCTTAGTGGGGGGAACACCCCTCCACTTT. Its translation: CASSLVGGTPLHF.

In this sample, this clone turned up a few times. Here the CDR3 DNA reads TGTGCCAGCAGTGCGATGCCGGGACTCGCCTACGAGCAGTACTTC. Its translation is CASSAMPGLAYEQYF. The chain joins TRBV2 to TRBJ2-7, with a tentative D call TRBD2 (6 bases). Trimming stripped 4 bases from V and 2 bases from J, with 15 bases between. This CDR3 contains 15 residues. Germline lookup yields CDR1 SNHLY and CDR2 FYNNEI.

Only a few counts were recorded for this clone. The rearrangement uses TRBV4-1 and TRBJ2-5; D ambiguous. The CDR3 length is 12 residues. The germline V and J ends were trimmed by 8 bases and 5 bases, with 12 bases remaining between them. Looked up from germline, CDR1 is MGHRA and CDR2 is YSYEKL. In nucleotides, the CDR3 is TGCGCCAGCTCAAGGGATTTCGAGACCCAGTACTTC. The encoded protein is CASSRDFETQYF.

The V call is TRBV28, the J call TRBJ1-5; 8 bases are a match to TRBD1. CDR3 length equals 16 residues. Trimming took 5 bases from V and 6 from J; bases not matched to a gene: 12. Germline CDR1 MDHEN, CDR2 SYDVKM. As DNA, the CDR3 is TGTGCCAGCAGTGCAGGGTTGGCAGGGGGCGGTCAGCCCCAGCATTTT. It specifies CASSAGLAGGGQPQHF.

This chain connects TRBV10-3 to TRBJ1-2, with 7 bases aligning to TRBD1. The J segment lost 4 bases and the V segment lost 6 bases, leaving 5 bases of the junction unmatched. The germline V gene encodes CDR1 ENHRY and CDR2 SYGVKD. The CDR3 contains 13 residues. CDR3 DNA: TGTGCCATCAGAGGCGACAGGGCCTATGGCTACACCTTC. Protein product: CAIRGDRAYGYTF.

The CDR3 protein is CASSYRGASTDTQYF. As DNA, the CDR3 is TGTGCCAGCAGTTACCGGGGAGCTAGCACAGATACGCAGTATTTT. The rearrangement uses TRBV6-5 and TRBJ2-3, with D possibly being TRBD2 (5 bases). CDR1 is MNHEY and CDR2 is SVGAGI in the germline V gene. This CDR3 contains 15 residues. Trimming removed 2 bases at V and 0 bases at J, with 9 bases between.

The chain recombines TRBV10-3 with TRBJ1-1, with D unclear. The CDR3 extends over 17 amino acids. Germline V gene sequence: CDR1 ENHRY, CDR2 SYGVKD. Trimming stripped 0 bases from V and 0 bases from J, with 14 bases between. DNA of the CDR3: TGTGCCATCAGTGAGTCCCCGACGGAAGGAATGAACACTGAAGCTTTCTTT. It specifies CAISESPTEGMNTEAFF.

V and J are TRBV2 and TRBJ2-5; D may be TRBD2 (6 bases). This CDR3 region has 13 residues. CDR1 and CDR2 from the germline V gene are SNHLY and FYNNEI. The V and J ends lost 6 bases and 5 bases respectively, with 13 bases between them. The CDR3 sequence is CASRAGIVETQYF. In nucleotides, the CDR3 is TGTGCCAGCAGGGCGGGGATCGTGGAGACCCAGTACTTC.

This clone has just one count. This rearrangement joins TRBV10-3 to TRBJ1-6, with D possibly matching TRBD1 (6 bases). The CDR3 has 15 residues. V lost 0 bases and J 7 bases, leaving 10 bases between the germline ends. The germline CDR1 and CDR2 sequences are ENHRY and SYGVKD. The CDR3 region has the DNA TGTGCCATCAGTGAGTCCTTCCAGGGGAATTCACCCCTCCACTTT. Translated, it gives CAISESFQGNSPLHF.

The V and J genes are TRBV19 and TRBJ1-5; D gene uncertain. Trimming left V 5 bases short and J 6 bases short, with 11 bases between. The CDR3 is made up of 13 amino acids. Per the germline V gene, CDR1 is LNHDA and CDR2 is SQIVND (reference sequence). The CDR3 loop is CASSSGYGQPQHF. CDR3 coding DNA: TGTGCCAGTAGTTCCGGCTACGGTCAGCCCCAGCATTTT.

This clone has just one count. This sequence joins TRBV7-3 and TRBJ2-2; D is unclear. Trimming stripped 3 bases from V and 2 bases from J, with 4 bases between. The germline gives CDR1 SGHTA, CDR2 FQGTGA. The CDR3 runs 13 residues. The CDR3 region is CASSFSNTGELFF. CDR3 sequence (DNA): TGTGCCAGCAGCTTCTCCAACACCGGGGAGCTGTTTTTT.

In DNA form, the CDR3 reads TGTGCCAGCTCCGGGACAGGGGATTATGGCTACACCTTC. Amino acids: CASSGTGDYGYTF. The chain links TRBV27 to TRBJ1-2; 10 bases map to TRBD1. The V and J ends lost 8 bases and 5 bases, in that order; junction bases with no gene match: 5. Germline CDR1 reads MNHEY; CDR2 reads SMNVEV (reference sequence). This CDR3 contains 13 residues.

The chain is built from TRBV3-1 (or the pseudogene TRBV3-2) and TRBJ1-4; D unclear. Germline assignment: CDR1 LGHDT and CDR2 YNNKEL (reference sequence). V was clipped by 2 bases and J by 6 bases, with 16 bases between them. The CDR3 has 16 residues. The CDR3 spells CASSQSPFAKDEKLFF. The CDR3 coding sequence is TGTGCCAGCAGCCAATCTCCTTTTGCCAAGGATGAAAAACTGTTTTTT.

The V call is TRBV7-2, the J call TRBJ1-4, with D uncertain. The CDR3 spans 13 residues. V was cut by 1 base and J by 8 bases, with 8 bases left in between. The germline V gene has CDR1 SGHTA and CDR2 FQGNSA. DNA for the CDR3: TGTGCCAGCAGCTTAGAACGGGAAGAAAAACTGTTTTTT. As protein: CASSLEREEKLFF.